This TCR beta chain was sequenced in a study of human versus mouse CDR3 diversity and MHC coevolution (dated by TCRdb to the late 2010s). For context, the study as a whole: The immunoSEQ assay was reported to detect one in 200,000 T cells and to minimize amplification bias from multiplex PCR. Across mouse and human samples, the number of valid reads per sample ranged from about 5.5 x 10^6 to 1.6 x 10^7. The human cohort comprised three healthy volunteer blood donors, one aged 30 to 40, one aged 40 to 50 and one aged 60 to 69 at collection. Repertoires of human naive CD4 T cells were used as a reference for TCR selection on multiple MHC II alleles and were compared against human-TCR-locus transgenic mice carrying single MHC II.

With respect to this clone: There is no known antigen for this receptor. Base qualities are not provided; no much larger clone lies one nucleotide away.

General findings and caveats noted by the study authors: The lowest clonal inequality scores among all compared groups were observed in most of the three human donors. Because human T cells were selected on several MHC II alleles, repertoire diversity in humans and mice was not considered directly comparable. On average, humans had more CDR3 deletions and insertions than mice did, pointing to greater exonuclease and TdT activity. iCHAO1 estimates gave humans the largest TCR beta repertoire, approximately 1.5 million clonotypes, attributed likely to selection by multiple MHC II molecules.

The germline V gene sets CDR1 to MNHEY and CDR2 to SVGAGI. The CDR3 has 15 amino acids, counting the end cysteine and phenylalanine. Only the CDR3 portion is preserved as DNA: 45 bases, with reading frame beginning at the first base. V is pared back by 6 bases and J by 0 bases, with 15 bases lying between the germline termini. The QIAGEN blood and tissue kit was used to extract genomic DNA from sorted cells, and the DNA was quantified on a NanoDrop 1000. Using multiplex PCR of genomic DNA, the immunoSEQ platform deep sequenced and quantified the TCR alpha and beta chains. Under the source paper's analysis protocol: TCR sequences were annotated using IMGT gene and region definitions. Out-of-frame rearrangements were taken as a proxy for the preselection repertoire and were compared with in-frame clonotypes. To estimate repertoire size, the study used the iCHAO1 estimator that comes with the immunoSEQ platform. A Gini index, which is based on the Lorenz curve, was applied to in-frame amino acid clonotypes to measure clonal inequality. The intersect function of the R package tcR was used to count shared clonotypes, and the Jaccard index was used to score similarity. Frequencies of V, J and V-J usage were subjected to principal component analysis with the R prcomp function, without normalization. Not all clones reach the TCRdb copy of this immuneACCESS table, which keeps in-frame sequences only. Checked studies attribute under half of the gap to unresolved V genes and leave the rest unexplained. V and J calls and clone size are copied from that table; D and trimming were computed from the DNA. In this sample the table shows 45,000 to 75,000 clones, 90% to 95% of which occur a single time. The ten biggest clones cover about 19% of the sample.

Naive CD4 T cells, defined as CD45RO-negative and CD62L-positive, were isolated from PBMCs by fluorescence-activated cell sorting. From each donor, about 49 ml of fresh peripheral blood was taken, and Ficoll density centrifugation was then used to isolate PBMCs. Cells were sorted on a FACSAria III instrument, and every sample had a purity above 90%. The chain is encoded by TRBV6-5 joined to TRBJ2-7; TRBD1 could be the D gene, as 6 bases match. Sequencing was carried out using naive CD4+ T cells from blood. Interpreted using the paper, the cell subset or site label stands for: CD45RO-negative CD62L-positive naive CD4 T cells. This TCR derives from a person between 55 and 70 years old in good health. The CDR3 has the sequence CASSDPGQPSYEQYF. The nucleotide sequence is TGTGCCAGCAGCGATCCCGGACAGCCCTCCTACGAGCAGTACTTC.